A single count supports the clone carrying this TCR beta chain. Its antigen is still unknown. This sample is drawn from a study of Tregs in tolerant kidney transplant recipients. General observations from the study: The small number of patients limits these findings pending further validation. No direct test of biological reproducibility was done here. Tregs expanded with activated donor B cells seemed most donor-specific.

The table came from immunoSEQ multiplex PCR; TCRdb's copy has only in-frame clones and leaves some out. Of around 50,000 clones listed, more than 70% are singletons. Unstimulated regulatory T cells (CD4+CD25+CD127-), CD4+CD25- non-regulatory cells, CD4 and CD8 cells were FACS-sorted from thawed PBMCs. Source material: CD4+ T cells from blood. This clonotype was sampled from a human donor in good health.

In DNA form, the CDR3 reads TGCGCCAGCAGCCCGACTAGCGGGATTATCGGGGAGCTGTTTTTT. This codes for CASSPTSGIIGELFF. V gene TRBV4-1 combines with J gene TRBJ2-2; 11 bases fit TRBD2. Germline values: CDR1 MGHRA, CDR2 YSYEKL. CDR3 length: 15 amino acids. Unmatched junction bases numbered 5, after V lost 4 bases and J lost 7 bases.